These T cell receptor beta chains were read from a single sample in a study of shared clonotypes between healthy human individuals. Assay used: immunoSEQ multiplex PCR; TCRdb lists only in-frame clones, some missing. The sample records approximately 1,000,000 clones, more than 75% being singletons. Sequencing input: memory CD4+ T cells from PBMCs. The receptors here all came from a man between 18 and 29 years old in good health. Some clones in this sample may be carry-over from other donors' samples. The CDR3 runs from the conserved cysteine through the conserved F or W. D genes are given only for firm matches. The size entry is marked missing in some rows and otherwise reads once, few, many or a size class.

D gene	V gene	clone size	J gene	CDR3 DNA	CDR3 protein
.	TRBV6-6	.	TRBJ2-7	TGTGCCAGCAGTTACGGACAGAACTACGAGCAGTACTTC	CASSYGQNYEQYF
.	TRBV28	.	TRBJ1-3	TGTGCCAGCAATGGGGGGGGCTTTGGAAACACCATATATTTT	CASNGGGFGNTIYF
TRBD1	TRBV7-2	.	TRBJ1-2	TGTGCCAGCAGCCCCAGGACAGGGGTATGGGGCTACACCTTC	CASSPRTGVWGYTF
.	TRBV27	.	TRBJ1-1	TGTGCCAGCAGTTTATCCCCGGCCCGAGGGGGCACTGAAGCTTTCTTT	CASSLSPARGGTEAFF
TRBD2	TRBV7-2	.	TRBJ2-7	TGTGCCAGCAGCCCAGGACTAGCGGGAAACTCCTACGAGCAGTACTTC	CASSPGLAGNSYEQYF
TRBD1	TRBV29-1	.	TRBJ1-2	TGCAGCACCGGCCGGACAGGGGGCTTCGGTGGCTACACCTTC	CSTGRTGGFGGYTF
TRBD2	TRBV2	.	TRBJ2-1	TGTGCCAGCACCATCAAGCGGGAGCCACGGTTCTTC	CASTIKREPRFF
.	TRBV30	.	TRBJ2-7	TGTGCCTGGAGTGCAGAAGACCGGGCCGAGCAGTACTTC	CAWSAEDRAEQYF
TRBD1	TRBV11-2	few	TRBJ2-7	TGTGCCAGCAGTCAAAAACCGGGACAGAGCTCCTACGAGCAGTACTTC	CASSQKPGQSSYEQYF
TRBD2	TRBV7-9	.	TRBJ2-7	TGTGCCAGCAGCTTAAAGGGGGCTAGCGGGACCGCCGAGCAGTACTTC	CASSLKGASGTAEQYF
TRBD2	TRBV18	.	TRBJ2-3	TGTGCCAGCTCACCCCTAGCCGGGGGGGAAGATACGCAGTATTTT	CASSPLAGGEDTQYF
TRBD1	TRBV19	.	TRBJ1-5	TGTGCCAGTAGATGGACAGGGGCGATTGTCCGCAATCAGCCCCAGCATTTT	CASRWTGAIVRNQPQHF
TRBD2	TRBV5-1	once	TRBJ2-5	TGCGCCAGCAGCTTGGGGCCAGCGGGAGGGCCGGAGACCCAGTACTTC	CASSLGPAGGPETQYF
TRBD2	TRBV30	.	TRBJ2-3	TGTGCCTGGAGTGTATGGACTAGCGGGAGCGCAGATACGCAGTATTTT	CAWSVWTSGSADTQYF
.	TRBV30	many	TRBJ1-1	TGTGCCTGGAGAAACCGGATGGGCACTGAAGCTTTCTTT	CAWRNRMGTEAFF
.	TRBV5-1	.	TRBJ2-5	TGCGCCAGCAGCGAGACTGGCTCCCGGGAGACCCAGTACTTC	CASSETGSRETQYF
.	TRBV4-2	.	TRBJ1-3	TGTGCCAGCACAACCTCGGGGGGGAGGCCTGGAAACACCATATATTTT	CASTTSGGRPGNTIYF
.	TRBV7-6	few	TRBJ2-3	TGTGCCAGCAGCCTATTTTCTAGCACAGATACGCAGTATTTT	CASSLFSSTDTQYF
.	TRBV4-1	.	TRBJ1-1	TGCGCCAGCAGCCAAGGGGCCCCCCCGAAAGCTTTCTTT	CASSQGAPPKAFF
TRBD1	TRBV6-1	.	TRBJ2-1	TGTGCCAGCAACAGGGGATACAATGAGCAGTTCTTC	CASNRGYNEQFF
.	TRBV7-8	.	TRBJ2-7	TGTGCCAGCAGCTTAGTTGGACTCACTATATCCGGCGACGAGCAGTACTTC	CASSLVGLTISGDEQYF
.	TRBV28	.	TRBJ1-2	TGTGCCAGCAGGCCAGGGGCGAACTATGGCTACACCTTC	CASRPGANYGYTF
.	TRBV2	.	TRBJ1-1	TGTGCCAGCAGCGGGGACATGGGGACTGAAGCTTTCTTT	CASSGDMGTEAFF
.	TRBV14	once	TRBJ2-3	TGTGCCAGCAGCCAAGGTCGGGGTGGGCTTACAGATACGCAGTATTTT	CASSQGRGGLTDTQYF
.	TRBV5-1	.	TRBJ2-1	TGCGCCAGCAGCCTCCCTTTGGCGGGCAATGAGCAGTTCTTC	CASSLPLAGNEQFF
.	TRBV4-3	.	TRBJ2-3	TGCGCCAGCAGCCAAGCCGTCGGCCGCGCCGCAGATACGCAGTATTTT	CASSQAVGRAADTQYF
.	TRBV6-6	.	TRBJ1-5	TGTGCCAGCAGGACAGATTTCAATCAGCCCCAGCATTTT	CASRTDFNQPQHF
TRBD2	TRBV5-6	once	TRBJ2-3	TGTGCCAGCAGCGGAGGACTAGCGGGAGATACGCAGTATTTT	CASSGGLAGDTQYF
.	TRBV2	once	TRBJ2-5	TGTGCCAGCAGCGAAAGACGGTCCGAGGAGACCCAGTACTTC	CASSERRSEETQYF
.	TRBV7-2	.	TRBJ2-2	TGTGCCAGCAGCTTAAGGGGGGTGTCGAACACCGGGGAGCTGTTTTTT	CASSLRGVSNTGELFF
.	TRBV11-2	.	TRBJ2-4	TGTGCCAGCAGCTTGGGTCAAACCATAGCCAAAAACATTCAGTACTTC	CASSLGQTIAKNIQYF
.	TRBV5-1	.	TRBJ2-1	TGCGCCAGCAGCTTGCGTTTCAATGAGCAGTTCTTC	CASSLRFNEQFF
.	TRBV7-2	.	TRBJ2-7	TGTGCCAGCAGCCCGGGACTGACCTTCTCCTACGAGCAGTACTTC	CASSPGLTFSYEQYF
TRBD1	TRBV7-2	.	TRBJ2-1	TGTGCCAGCAGCTGGAGCAGGGGGAATGAGCAGTTCTTC	CASSWSRGNEQFF
.	TRBV21-1	.	TRBJ2-7	TGTGCCAGCATTCCCCCCCGGGACAGGGGCGGCTACGAGCAGTACTTC	CASIPPRDRGGYEQYF
TRBD2	TRBV28	few	TRBJ2-2	TGTGCCAGCAGCTCAACGGGGGGGACCGGGGAGCTGTTTTTT	CASSSTGGTGELFF
.	TRBV28	.	TRBJ2-1	TGTGCCCTAAGAGGGACGACCGGTCAAAATGAGCAGTTCTTC	CALRGTTGQNEQFF
.	TRBV27	.	TRBJ1-2	TGTGCCAGCAGTTTTGGAGACGGCTATGGCTACACCTTC	CASSFGDGYGYTF
.	TRBV4-1	many	TRBJ2-5	TGCGCCAGCAGCCAAGTGGGTGGCGGGCTACAAGAGACCCAGTACTTC	CASSQVGGGLQETQYF
.	TRBV6-1	.	TRBJ2-7	TGTGCCAGCAGCTTCGGGCTAGCCAACTCCTACGAGCAGTACTTC	CASSFGLANSYEQYF
.	TRBV5-1	.	TRBJ2-7	TGCGCCAGCAGCTTGGTGTCCGGCCCGACGGTCGAGCAGTACTTC	CASSLVSGPTVEQYF
.	TRBV28	.	TRBJ2-7	TGTGCCAGCAGTTTTGGGGCCCTATACGAGCAGTACTTC	CASSFGALYEQYF
.	TRBV4-1	.	TRBJ2-1	TGCGCCAGCAGCCAAAGGTCGGACTCCCAGTCGAATGAGCAGTTCTTC	CASSQRSDSQSNEQFF
.	TRBV11-2	.	TRBJ1-1	TGTGCCAGCAGCTTGAATGGCGAAGGCACTGAAGCTTTCTTT	CASSLNGEGTEAFF
.	TRBV2	.	TRBJ1-2	TGTGCCAGCAGTGACCGCTCCGGGCGTGGCTACACCTTC	CASSDRSGRGYTF
TRBD2	TRBV28	.	TRBJ2-2	TGTGCCAGCAGTTTACTAGCGGGAGCGACCGGGGAGCTGTTTTTT	CASSLLAGATGELFF
.	TRBV28	.	TRBJ1-2	TGTGCCAGCAGTTTTCCTCCCTTCGGTACAAGGGGGGGCTATGGCTACACCTTC	CASSFPPFGTRGGYGYTF